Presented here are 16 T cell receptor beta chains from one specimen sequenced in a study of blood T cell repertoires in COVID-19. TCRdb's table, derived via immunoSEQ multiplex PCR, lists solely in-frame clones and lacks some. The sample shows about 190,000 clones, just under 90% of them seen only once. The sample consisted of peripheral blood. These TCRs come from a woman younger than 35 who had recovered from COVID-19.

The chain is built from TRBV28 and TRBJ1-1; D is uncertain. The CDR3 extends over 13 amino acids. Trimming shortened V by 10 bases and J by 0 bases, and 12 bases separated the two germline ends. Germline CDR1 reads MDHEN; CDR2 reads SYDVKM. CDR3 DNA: TGTGCCATCACACAGCTTTTGAACACTGAAGCTTTCTTT. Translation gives CAITQLLNTEAFF.

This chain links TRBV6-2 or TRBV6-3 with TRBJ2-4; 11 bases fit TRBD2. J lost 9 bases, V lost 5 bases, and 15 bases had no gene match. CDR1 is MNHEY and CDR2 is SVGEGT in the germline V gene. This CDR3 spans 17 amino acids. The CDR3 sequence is CASSLPVASGRIVIQYF. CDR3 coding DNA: TGTGCCAGCAGTCTCCCGGTGGCTAGCGGGAGGATAGTCATTCAGTACTTC.

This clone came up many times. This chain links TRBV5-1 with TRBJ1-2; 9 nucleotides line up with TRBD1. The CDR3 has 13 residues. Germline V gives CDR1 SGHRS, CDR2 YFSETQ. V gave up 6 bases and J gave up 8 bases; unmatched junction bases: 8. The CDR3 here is CASTPDRGRGYTF. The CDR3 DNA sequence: TGCGCCAGCACCCCGGACAGGGGAAGAGGCTACACCTTC. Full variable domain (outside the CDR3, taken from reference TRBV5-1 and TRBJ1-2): KAGVTQTPRYLIKTRGQQVTLSCSPISGHRSVSWYQQTPGQGLQFLFEYFSETQRNKGNFPGRFSGRQFSNSRSEMNVSTLELGDSALYLCASTPDRGRGYTFGSGTRLTVV.

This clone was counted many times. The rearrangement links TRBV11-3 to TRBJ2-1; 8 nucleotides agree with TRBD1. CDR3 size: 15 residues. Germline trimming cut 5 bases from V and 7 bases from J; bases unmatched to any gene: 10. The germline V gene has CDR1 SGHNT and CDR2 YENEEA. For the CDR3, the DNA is TGTGCCAGCAGCCCCGGACAGGGACTTAAAAATGAGCAGTTCTTC. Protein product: CASSPGQGLKNEQFF.

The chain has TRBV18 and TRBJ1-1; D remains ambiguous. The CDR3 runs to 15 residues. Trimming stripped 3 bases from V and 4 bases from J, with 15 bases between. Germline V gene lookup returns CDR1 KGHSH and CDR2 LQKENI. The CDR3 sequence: CASSPVQFTPTEAFF. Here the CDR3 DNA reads TGTGCCAGCTCACCCGTGCAGTTTACGCCCACTGAAGCTTTCTTT.

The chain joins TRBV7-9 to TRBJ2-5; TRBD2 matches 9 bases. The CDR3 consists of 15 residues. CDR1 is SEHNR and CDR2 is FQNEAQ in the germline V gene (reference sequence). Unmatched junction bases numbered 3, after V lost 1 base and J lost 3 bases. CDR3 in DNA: TGTGCCAGCAGCTTAGGCCTAGCGGGGAAAGAGACCCAGTACTTC. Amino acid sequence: CASSLGLAGKETQYF.

CDR3 DNA sequence: TGTGCCAGCAGCTTTAGGGGTAGCAATCAGCCCCAGCATTTT. Residues: CASSFRGSNQPQHF. The chain employs TRBV7-9 and TRBJ1-5; maybe TRBD1 (5 bases). The CDR3 runs 14 residues. Germline CDR1 SEHNR, CDR2 FQNEAQ (reference sequence). Trimming pared 3 bases from V and 0 bases from J, leaving 6 bases between.

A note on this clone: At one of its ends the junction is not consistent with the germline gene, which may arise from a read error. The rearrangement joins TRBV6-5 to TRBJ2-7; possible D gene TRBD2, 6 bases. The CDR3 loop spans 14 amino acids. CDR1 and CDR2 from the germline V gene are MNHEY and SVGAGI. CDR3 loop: CASSPGLRRYEQYF. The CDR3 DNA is TGTGCCAGCAGCCCGGGACTTCGGCGGTACGAGCAGTATTTC.

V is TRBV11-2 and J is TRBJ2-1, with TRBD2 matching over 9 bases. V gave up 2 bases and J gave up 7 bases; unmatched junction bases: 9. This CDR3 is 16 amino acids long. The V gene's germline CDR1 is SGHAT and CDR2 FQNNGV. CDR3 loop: CASSLSVQREANEQFF. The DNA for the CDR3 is TGTGCCAGCAGCTTATCAGTGCAGCGGGAGGCTAATGAGCAGTTCTTC.

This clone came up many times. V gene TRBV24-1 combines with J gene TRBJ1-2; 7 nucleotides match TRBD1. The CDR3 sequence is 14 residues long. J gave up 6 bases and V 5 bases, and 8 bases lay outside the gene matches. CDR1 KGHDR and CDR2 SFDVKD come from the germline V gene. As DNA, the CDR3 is TGTGCCACCAGTGCCGCCAGGGGGGTCGATGGCTACACCTTC. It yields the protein CATSAARGVDGYTF.

The CDR3 here is CASSNGQGAYGYTF. The DNA of the CDR3 is TGTGCCAGTAGTAACGGACAGGGAGCCTATGGCTACACCTTC. The chain joins TRBV19 to TRBJ1-2; TRBD1 agrees at 8 bases. V dropped 4 bases and J dropped 4; count of bases not matched to a gene: 5. The CDR3 is made up of 14 amino acids. CDR1 and CDR2 (germline): LNHDA, SQIVND (reference sequence). The full variable domain, in which reference TRBV19 and TRBJ1-2 provide the parts outside the CDR3, is DGGITQSPKYLFRKEGQNVTLSCEQNLNHDAMYWYRQDPGQGLRLIYYSQIVNDFQKGDIAEGYSVSREKKESFPLTVTSAQKNPTAFYLCASSNGQGAYGYTFGSGTRLTVV.

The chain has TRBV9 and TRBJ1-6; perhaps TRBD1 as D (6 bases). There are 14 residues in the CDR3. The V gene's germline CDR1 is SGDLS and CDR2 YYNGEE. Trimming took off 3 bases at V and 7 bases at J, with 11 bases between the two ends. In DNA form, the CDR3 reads TGTGCCAGCAGCGGTACAGGGCGGAATTCACCCCTCCACTTT. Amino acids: CASSGTGRNSPLHF.

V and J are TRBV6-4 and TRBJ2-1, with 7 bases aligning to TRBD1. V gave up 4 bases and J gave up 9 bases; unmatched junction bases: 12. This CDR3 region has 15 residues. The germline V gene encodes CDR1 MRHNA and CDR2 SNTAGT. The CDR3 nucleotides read TGTGCCAGCAGTGCAACGGGACAGTATTTCGGTGAGCAGTTCTTC. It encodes CASSATGQYFGEQFF.

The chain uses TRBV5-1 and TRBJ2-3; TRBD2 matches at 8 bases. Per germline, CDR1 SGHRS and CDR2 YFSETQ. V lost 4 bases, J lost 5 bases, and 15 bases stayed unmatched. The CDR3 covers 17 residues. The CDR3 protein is CASSPLIIAGGIDTQYF. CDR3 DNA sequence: TGCGCCAGCAGCCCTCTAATCATTGCGGGGGGCATAGATACGCAGTATTTT.

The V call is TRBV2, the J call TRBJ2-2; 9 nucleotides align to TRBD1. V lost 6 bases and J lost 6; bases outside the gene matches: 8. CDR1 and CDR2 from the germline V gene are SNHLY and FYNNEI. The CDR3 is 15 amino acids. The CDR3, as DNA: TGTGCCAGCAGAAAGGGACAGGGTACAGCCGGGGAGCTGTTTTTT. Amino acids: CASRKGQGTAGELFF.

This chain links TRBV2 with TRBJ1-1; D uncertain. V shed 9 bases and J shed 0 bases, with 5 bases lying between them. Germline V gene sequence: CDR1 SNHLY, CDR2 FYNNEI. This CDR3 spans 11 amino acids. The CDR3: CASLLNTEAFF. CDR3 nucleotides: TGTGCCAGTCTATTGAACACTGAAGCTTTCTTT.